Below, one TCR beta chain is given with its context. The target of this receptor is not known. No much larger clone is present one base from it, and per-base qualities are unavailable. Library generation was performed with 5' RACE. The instrument given in TCRdb is Illumina HiSeq 2500. A second PCR of roughly 7 to 12 cycles was run with a J-beta primer mix and a sample-barcoded 5' primer. Each TCR beta cDNA molecule received a unique molecular identifier from a template-switch 5' adaptor carrying 12 random nucleotides. Each sample yielded at least 2.5 million CDR3-containing paired-end reads. All of the RNA was converted into first-strand cDNA using the Mint cDNA synthesis kit, with a TRBC-specific oligonucleotide serving as the primer. All cDNA was treated with uracil-DNA glycosylase and then went through a first 18-cycle PCR with the universal primers M1SS and BC2_uni_R. The study's own analysis went as follows. Normalization of each sample was performed by random selection of 1 million high-quality reads, each carrying a distinct molecular identifier. Reads sharing molecular identifiers were discarded rather than binned into consensus sequences. CDR3 identification, clonotype clustering and error correction used MiTCR with a Q25 quality threshold and the strictest error-elimination algorithm. A nonparametric unseen species model with Euler transformation was used to estimate a lower bound on total TCR beta diversity. The public reads were quality trimmed at Q25 with fastp and then assembled into clones with MiXCR by TCRdb, keeping productive beta chains. Each CDR3 protein gets just one entry, which takes the most common genes and DNA from the rows behind it. TCRdb assigned the V and J calls; the authors' analysis was not used. This sample has hundreds of thousands of distinct CDR3 sequences in its table, and approximately 49% of those were observed once. Jointly, the top ten make up under 15% of the sample.

Taken from the germline V gene, the CDR1 and CDR2 loops are ENHRY and SYGVKD. From its cysteine to its phenylalanine, the CDR3 spans 16 amino acids. CDR3 DNA is the only sequence kept; it has 48 bases, read in frame from the first base. Germline trimming amounts to 0 bases on V and 1 base on J, with 4 as the count of junction bases outside the gene matches. These data originate in a study of blood T cells in healthy people across ages (dated by TCRdb to the mid-2010s). For the study in its entirety: Template switching captured roughly one uniquely barcoded TCR beta cDNA molecule per two T cells in model experiments. For two donors (one aged 18 to 30 and one aged 80 or older), the study analyzed two additional independent replicas of 1 million unique cDNA reads from the same blood draw. Donors were grouped into four age groups: young (average approximately 16 years), middle-aged (39), aged (approximately 67) and long-lived (approximately 75). Using deep sequencing normalized with unique cDNA molecular identifiers, the study measured how TCR beta repertoire diversity changes with age. To avoid experimental bias, donors of different ages were spread randomly across the sequencing lanes. The paper as a whole reports these results and caveats: Because the CMV infection status of the donors was unknown, age-related changes in expanded clonotypes may potentially have been confounded. Bulk unsorted PBMC profiling prevented conclusive comparison of naive and antigen-experienced compartments. Compared with the aged group, more naive CD4+ T cells, fewer expanded clones and increased TCR diversity were shown by the long-lived group, suggesting age selection. As age increased, observed TCR beta diversity per million T cells dropped in a roughly linear way, and a significant reduction was already evident by age roughly 40. Observed TCR beta diversity correlated strongly with the percentage of naive T cells measured by flow cytometry. Estimates of total diversity based on one million sequenced T cells were considered lower bounds and underestimates.

Systemically healthy Caucasian individuals from Russia, 39 in total and aged about 6 to 90 years, were included as donors. Each donor gave around 9.8 milliliters of peripheral blood, collected into EDTA-treated Vacutainer tubes. Ficoll-Paque density-gradient centrifugation was used to isolate PBMCs, with at least 6.5 million obtained per sample. Trizol reagent was used to extract total RNA from PBMCs, with at least 6 micrograms per sample. For every donor, an aliquot of PBMCs went through flow cytometry to measure the percentages of naive CD45RAhigh/CD27high T cells. Sequenced sample: blood. Recombination linked TRBV10-3 to TRBJ2-5; a stretch of 8 junction bases matches TRBD2. The source of this sequence is a man aged 25-45 years in good health. The CDR3 here reads CAISESRGGLQETQYF. The DNA is as follows: TGTGCCATCAGTGAGTCTCGCGGGGGGCTCCAAGAGACCCAGTACTTC.